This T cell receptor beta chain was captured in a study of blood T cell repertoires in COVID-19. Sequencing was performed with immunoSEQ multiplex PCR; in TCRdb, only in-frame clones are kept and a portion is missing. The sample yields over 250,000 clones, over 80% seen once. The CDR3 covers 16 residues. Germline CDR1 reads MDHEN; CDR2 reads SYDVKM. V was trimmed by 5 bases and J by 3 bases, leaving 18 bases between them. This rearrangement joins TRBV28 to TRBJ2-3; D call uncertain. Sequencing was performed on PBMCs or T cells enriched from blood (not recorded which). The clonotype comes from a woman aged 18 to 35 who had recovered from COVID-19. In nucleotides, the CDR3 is TGTGCCAGCAGTCCCCTTATGCGGCTCTTTACAGATACGCAGTATTTT. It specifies CASSPLMRLFTDTQYF.